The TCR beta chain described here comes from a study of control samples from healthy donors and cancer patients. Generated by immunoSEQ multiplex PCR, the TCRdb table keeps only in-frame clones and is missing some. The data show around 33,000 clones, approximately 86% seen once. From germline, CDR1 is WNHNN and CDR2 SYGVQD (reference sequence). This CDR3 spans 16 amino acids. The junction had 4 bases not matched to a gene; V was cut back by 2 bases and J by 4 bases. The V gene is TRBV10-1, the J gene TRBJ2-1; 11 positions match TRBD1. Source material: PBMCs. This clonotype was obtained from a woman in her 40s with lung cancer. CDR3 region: CASSEVGTGGYNEQFF. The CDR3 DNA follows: TGCGCCAGCAGTGAGGTTGGGACAGGGGGATACAATGAGCAGTTCTTC.